Listed below are T cell receptor beta chains from one sample, sequenced in a study of OX40 agonist ivuxolimab in advanced cancers. Only in-frame clones appear in the TCRdb table, and some are missing; sequencing was by immunoSEQ multiplex PCR. Of tens of thousands of clones listed, 84% were seen once; the top ten hold 2.4%. Sequenced material: CD4+ or CD8+ T cells sorted from blood, taken in a trial of the OX40 agonist ivuxolimab. These receptors were obtained from an adult with an advanced solid tumor such as melanoma, head and neck, liver or kidney cancer. Both conserved end residues are part of each CDR3. D genes are given only for firm matches. The size entry is marked missing in some rows and otherwise reads once, few, many or a size class.

TRBJ2-1 . 14 . TRBV6-5 CASSPIGGANEQFF TGTGCCAGCAGTCCGATTGGGGGGGCCAATGAGCAGTTCTTC
TRBJ2-1 TRBD1 18 . TRBV28 CASRPGGSRQIFYNEQFF TGTGCCAGCAGGCCAGGGGGTTCTCGACAGATATTCTACAATGAGCAGTTCTTC
TRBJ2-3 . 11 few TRBV5-1 CASSERDTQYF TGCGCCAGCAGCGAAAGGGATACGCAGTATTTT
TRBJ2-1 . 14 . TRBV11-3 CASSLGGVGNEQFF TGTGCCAGCAGCTTAGGGGGGGTTGGCAATGAGCAGTTCTTC
TRBJ1-5 . 15 few TRBV5-6 CASSSGGWGNQPQHF TGTGCCAGCAGCTCCGGAGGGTGGGGCAATCAGCCCCAGCATTTT
TRBJ2-3 . 11 . TRBV29-1 CSVTGWDTQYF TGCAGCGTGACGGGATGGGATACGCAGTATTTT
TRBJ2-2 . 14 . TRBV5-1 CASSLQGNTGELFF TGCGCCAGCAGCTTACAGGGAAACACCGGGGAGCTGTTTTTT
TRBJ2-1 TRBD2 19 . TRBV29-1 CSVEWAAGLAGLSYNEQFF TGCAGCGTTGAATGGGCAGCAGGACTAGCGGGGCTCTCCTACAATGAGCAGTTCTTC
TRBJ1-2 TRBD1 15 few TRBV6-5 CASSSRRTGGSGYTF TGTGCCAGCAGTTCCCGCCGGACAGGGGGGTCTGGCTACACCTTC
TRBJ1-3 TRBD1 18 . TRBV5-4 CASSSAGTGTLSGNTIYF TGTGCCAGCAGCTCCGCCGGGACAGGGACTCTCTCTGGAAACACCATATATTTT
TRBJ1-1 . 12 . TRBV19 CASSSGWTEAFF TGTGCCAGTAGTTCAGGGTGGACTGAAGCTTTCTTT
TRBJ1-1 TRBD1 16 once TRBV27 CASRNPRQGGRTEAFF TGTGCCAGCAGGAATCCCAGACAGGGCGGTAGGACTGAAGCTTTCTTT
TRBJ2-7 TRBD2 15 once TRBV19 CASSRNSGTVYEQYF TGTGCCAGTAGCAGGAATAGCGGGACCGTTTACGAGCAGTACTTC
TRBJ2-7 . 13 . TRBV18 CASSFGFHYEQYF TGTGCCAGCTCATTCGGGTTTCACTACGAGCAGTACTTC
TRBJ2-7 TRBD1 12 . TRBV29-1 CSVLGQGHEQYF TGCAGCGTTCTTGGACAGGGCCACGAGCAGTACTTC
TRBJ1-2 . 14 . TRBV5-6 CASSQGQVIRGYTF TGTGCCAGCAGCCAAGGGCAGGTTATCCGGGGCTACACCTTC
TRBJ1-1 TRBD1 18 . TRBV7-2 CASSSPGQGAPVERRAFF TGTGCCAGCAGCTCTCCGGGACAGGGGGCGCCGGTTGAGAGAAGAGCTTTCTTT
TRBJ2-4 . 15 once TRBV29-1 CSVGSAREAKNIQYF TGCAGCGTTGGCTCCGCCCGGGAGGCCAAAAACATTCAGTACTTC
TRBJ1-4 TRBD1 15 . TRBV7-9 CASSLTGRTNEKLFF TGTGCCAGCAGCTTGACAGGGCGTACTAATGAAAAACTGTTTTTT
TRBJ1-1 . 16 once TRBV6-5 CASSYGLRRANTEAFF TGTGCCAGCAGTTACGGACTGAGGCGGGCTAACACTGAAGCTTTCTTT
TRBJ2-1 TRBD2 15 . TRBV7-9 CASSLAGGLRNEQFF TGTGCCAGCAGCTTAGCGGGAGGGCTTAGGAATGAGCAGTTCTTC
TRBJ2-5 TRBD1 15 . TRBV12-5 CASGSRNRGQETQYF TGTGCTAGTGGTTCCAGAAACAGGGGTCAAGAGACCCAGTACTTC
TRBJ2-7 . 15 . TRBV18 CASSPPNSLEGEQYF TGTGCCAGCTCACCACCGAACAGTCTTGAAGGCGAGCAGTACTTC
TRBJ2-7 . 12 . TRBV15 CATSRYRDEQYF TGTGCCACCAGCAGATATAGGGACGAGCAGTACTTC
TRBJ2-2 . 18 few TRBV9 CASTRTGRWDADTGELFF TGTGCCAGCACCCGAACGGGGCGTTGGGACGCGGACACCGGGGAGCTGTTTTTT
TRBJ1-2 . 13 . TRBV7-9 CASSLPQAGGYTF TGTGCCAGCAGCTTACCCCAGGCGGGTGGCTACACCTTC
TRBJ2-1 . 14 few TRBV15 CATSRDQGRNEQFF TGTGCCACCAGCAGAGATCAGGGGCGCAATGAGCAGTTCTTC
TRBJ2-1 TRBD1 14 . TRBV6-4 CASSPGTVYNEQFF TGTGCCAGCAGCCCCGGGACAGTTTACAATGAGCAGTTCTTC
TRBJ1-2 TRBD1 14 . TRBV18 CASSPGQGSYGYTF TGTGCCAGCTCACCGGGACAGGGGTCTTATGGCTACACCTTC